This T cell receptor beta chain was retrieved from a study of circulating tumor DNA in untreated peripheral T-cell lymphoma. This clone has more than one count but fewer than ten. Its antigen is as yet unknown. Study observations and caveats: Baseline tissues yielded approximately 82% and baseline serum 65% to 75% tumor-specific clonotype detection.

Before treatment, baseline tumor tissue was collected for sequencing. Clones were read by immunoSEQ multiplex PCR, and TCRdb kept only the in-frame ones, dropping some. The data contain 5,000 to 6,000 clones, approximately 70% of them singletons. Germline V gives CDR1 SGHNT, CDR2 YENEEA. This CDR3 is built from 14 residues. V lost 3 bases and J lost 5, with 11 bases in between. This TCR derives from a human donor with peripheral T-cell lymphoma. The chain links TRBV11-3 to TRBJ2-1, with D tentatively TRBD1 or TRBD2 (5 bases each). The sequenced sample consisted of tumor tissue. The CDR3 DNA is TGTGCCAGCAGCTTGAGGGGTTTCGACAATGAGCAGTTCTTC. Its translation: CASSLRGFDNEQFF.